This T cell receptor beta chain originates from a study of human T cells and chemical hapten exposure. Study context: Diphenylcyclopropenone doses were given weekly to the scalps of patients across the approximately 25-week study. The study, taken as a whole, reports: Having alopecia, donors may respond immunologically unlike healthy people.

There are a few counts of this clonotype. The antigen remains undetermined. Time point noted: patch test 3, about 24 weeks after DPC sensitization. Sample treatment: therapeutic diphenylcyclopropenone sensitization with weekly scalp DPC. Every donor had alopecia and was 18 to 70 years old; all were suitable for DPC. Unfractionated whole blood was the source of the extracted total RNA. CDR3 length: 15 amino acids. Unmatched junction bases numbered 11, after V lost 5 bases and J lost 10 bases. TCRdb itself ran the RACE reads through MiXCR, one entry per CDR3 protein. The sample consists of 50,000 or so distinct CDR3 sequences, approximately 9.9% of them appearing once.

The sample here was whole blood, taken in connection with sensitization to the hapten diphenylcyclopropenone (DPC). The chain has TRBV12-3 or TRBV12-4 and TRBJ2-1; TRBD2 agrees at 10 bases. This clonotype originated in a woman between 35 and 50 years old with alopecia areata. Some clones in this sample may be carry-over from other donors' samples. As DNA, the CDR3 is TGTGCCAGCAGTCGTATTAGCGGGGGGCAAGGGGAGCAGTTCTTC. Protein product: CASSRISGGQGEQFF.